The clone carrying this T cell receptor beta chain was detected once. The data were obtained in a study of CD8 T cells in Susac syndrome. With random hexamers, 0.5 to 1 ug RNA was reverse transcribed. TCRdb passed the immunoSEQ multiplex PCR reads through MiXCR, listing each CDR3 protein once. This sample carries about 83,000 distinct CDR3 sequences, more than 85% of them seen once, and the ten largest clones take roughly 0.46%. The germline CDR1 and CDR2 sequences are MDHEN and SYDVKM. Trimming took off 2 bases at V and 8 bases at J, with 19 bases between the two ends. This CDR3 has 16 residues. Under recently defined diagnostic criteria, the patients with Susac syndrome qualified as having definite or probable disease.

V usage is TRBV28 and J usage is TRBJ2-1, with D unclear. The origin of this receptor is a human donor with Susac syndrome. Source material: CD8+ T cells from PBMCs. Here the CDR3 reads CASSLLDWNVRDEQFF. For the CDR3, the DNA is TGTGCCAGCAGTTTACTCGACTGGAACGTACGTGATGAGCAGTTCTTC.